This T cell receptor (beta chain) was retrieved from a study of blood T cell repertoires in COVID-19. The wider study: COVID-19 samples collected from the United States, Italy and Spain covered acute and convalescent phases. The analysed material was cDNA or gDNA that came from T cells, B-cell-depleted T cells, or PBMCs.

The CDR3 totals 13 residues. V was pared by 2 bases and J by 4 bases, with 8 bases between. The germline V gene encodes CDR1 MNHNS and CDR2 SASEGT. As originally analysed: For nucleated cells, counts were estimated from reference gene primer amplification. Sequencing used immunoSEQ multiplex PCR; TCRdb keeps in-frame clones, though not all of them. Clone size and V and J calls were adopted from that table, with D and trimming inferred from the DNA. The sample lists around 290,000 clones, around 87% seen once, with roughly 7.1% in the top ten. The chain combines TRBV6-1 with TRBJ2-5; D is possibly TRBD2 (5 bases). The specimen sequenced was peripheral blood. The sequence was collected from a woman between 50 and 59 years old who had recovered from COVID-19. CDR3 protein: CASSETGLETQYF. Written as DNA, the CDR3 is TGTGCCAGCAGTGAAACGGGGTTAGAGACCCAGTACTTC.